This TCR beta chain was found in a study of OX40 agonist ivuxolimab in advanced cancers. Whole-study context: With ivuxolimab, an agonistic anti-OX40 (CD134) antibody, patients were treated.

With V trimmed by 1 base and J by 3 bases, 11 bases remained unmatched. CDR1 and CDR2 from the germline V gene are SGHVS and FQNEAQ. There are 17 residues in the CDR3. TCRdb's copy holds only in-frame clones and misses some; the assay was immunoSEQ multiplex PCR. The sample has around 57,000 clones; 84% are singletons. This sample comprised CD4+ or CD8+ T cells sorted from blood, obtained in a trial of the OX40 agonist ivuxolimab. This rearrangement joins TRBV7-8 to TRBJ2-7; 8 bases are shared with TRBD2. This TCR was recovered from an adult with an advanced solid tumor such as melanoma, head and neck, liver or kidney cancer. CDR3 DNA sequence: TGTGCCAGCAGCTTAGGAGCGGGACTAGTATCGGGCTACGAGCAGTACTTC. Translating it yields CASSLGAGLVSGYEQYF.